The rows below give T cell receptor beta chains drawn from one sample of a study of blood T cell repertoires in COVID-19. The table came from immunoSEQ multiplex PCR; TCRdb's copy has only in-frame clones and leaves some out. The sample includes about 210,000 clones, about 90% of them seen just once. The sample taken for sequencing was peripheral blood. These TCRs come from a man aged 25-45 years with acute or convalescent COVID-19. The CDR3 runs from the conserved cysteine through the conserved F or W. Fields, in order: D gene, V gene, J gene, clone size, CDR3 protein, CDR3 DNA. D genes are given only for firm matches. Size values are once, few and many counts, or a class for expanded clones, and some rows have none.

D gene: TRBD1
V gene: TRBV5-1
J gene: TRBJ1-2
clone size: .
CDR3 protein: CASSPRQGPYNYGYTF
CDR3 DNA: TGCGCCAGCAGCCCCAGACAGGGGCCCTATAACTATGGCTACACCTTC

D gene: .
V gene: TRBV28
J gene: TRBJ2-3
clone size: .
CDR3 protein: CASEQTDTDTQYF
CDR3 DNA: TGTGCCAGCGAACAGACCGACACAGATACGCAGTATTTT

D gene: .
V gene: TRBV14
J gene: TRBJ1-1
clone size: .
CDR3 protein: CASSRFPKTRRAEAFF
CDR3 DNA: TGTGCCAGCAGCCGATTTCCTAAGACTCGCCGGGCTGAAGCTTTCTTT

D gene: .
V gene: TRBV3-1/TRBV3-2
J gene: TRBJ2-7
clone size: .
CDR3 protein: CASSRAEGYEQYF
CDR3 DNA: TGTGCCAGCAGCCGGGCTGAAGGTTACGAGCAGTACTTC

D gene: .
V gene: TRBV19
J gene: TRBJ1-2
clone size: .
CDR3 protein: CASMENFYGYTF
CDR3 DNA: TGTGCCAGTATGGAGAATTTCTATGGCTACACCTTC

D gene: TRBD2
V gene: TRBV19
J gene: TRBJ2-1
clone size: .
CDR3 protein: CASTLLGGRASYNEQFF
CDR3 DNA: TGTGCCAGTACCTTGTTAGGCGGGAGAGCCTCATACAATGAGCAGTTCTTC

D gene: .
V gene: TRBV3-1/TRBV3-2
J gene: TRBJ2-4
clone size: .
CDR3 protein: CASSPGQILAKNIQYF
CDR3 DNA: TGTGCCAGCAGCCCAGGACAGATTCTAGCCAAAAACATTCAGTACTTC

D gene: .
V gene: TRBV7-3
J gene: TRBJ2-3
clone size: once
CDR3 protein: CASSKRLQDTQYF
CDR3 DNA: TGTGCCAGCAGCAAGAGACTGCAGGATACGCAGTATTTT

D gene: TRBD1
V gene: TRBV2
J gene: TRBJ2-7
clone size: .
CDR3 protein: CASKILPGQAYEQYF
CDR3 DNA: TGTGCCAGCAAGATCCTACCGGGACAGGCCTACGAGCAGTACTTC

D gene: TRBD2
V gene: TRBV28
J gene: TRBJ2-1
clone size: .
CDR3 protein: CASHGGGSHNEQFF
CDR3 DNA: TGTGCCAGCCACGGGGGGGGGTCCCACAATGAGCAGTTCTTC